The present T cell receptor (beta chain) was sequenced within a study of neurological immune-mediated disorders. This clonotype was counted between two and nine times. With 10-nucleotide random UMIs, 5'RACE was used to make the cDNA. TCRdb fed the 5' RACE reads into MiXCR, producing one record per CDR3 protein. The top ten hold 20% of the sample, which has roughly 15,000 distinct CDR3 sequences, 3.5% seen once. The CDR3 loop spans 18 amino acids. Germline V CDR1 and CDR2: MNHEY, SVGAGI. The V end was cut by 0 bases, the J end by 8 bases, with 22 bases between. The sorted libraries involved the use of 900,000 to 1,000,000 CD4+ or CD8+ T cells.

The rearrangement joins TRBV6-5 to TRBJ1-4, with D possibly being TRBD1 (6 bases). This receptor was taken from a woman in her 40s in good health. The sample comprised CD8+ T cells from blood. Written as DNA, the CDR3 is TGTGCCAGCAGTTACTCGACTGGCAGCTGGACAGCCGGGGAAAAACTGTTTTTT. This codes for CASSYSTGSWTAGEKLFF.